This TCR beta chain was sequenced during a study of identical twins. The V gene lost 4 bases and the J gene lost 1 base, with 24 bases spanning the gap. Germline CDR1 and CDR2: DFQATT and SNEGSKA (reference sequence). The CDR3 extends over 18 amino acids. Study-level points and caveats: Weaker excess sharing between twins was seen in beta out-of-frame sequences. Within twin pairs, the out-of-frame alpha sequences they shared showed excess low generation probability. Conclusions were drawn cross-sectionally by statistical analysis, without following the same donors.

TCRdb reprocessed the 5' RACE reads via MiXCR and lists one record per CDR3 protein. This table has around 300,000 distinct CDR3 sequences, about 8.3% appearing once. As concerns this clonotype: Its antigen is not known.

This same sample was also part of a study on yellow fever vaccine responses in identical twins. That source reports: Twins showed a vaccine T cell response that reportedly seemed partly convergent, partly personalized.

This clonotype was obtained from a woman aged 18 to 35 in good health. The source material was memory (CD45RO+) T cells sorted from blood. V gene TRBV20-1 combines with J gene TRBJ2-3; the D gene is possibly TRBD1 (6 bases). The CDR3 region has the DNA TGCAGTGCTATCCCCGGGACAAGTTCTTCTTGGGGCACAGATACGCAGTATTTT. Protein: CSAIPGTSSSWGTDTQYF.